These T cell receptor beta chains were read from a single sample in a study of technical replicates of blood from a handful of donors. Profiling relied on immunoSEQ multiplex PCR, and the TCRdb table lists in-frame clones only, not all of them. The sample contains 60,000 to 90,000 clones, 95% to 98% of which appear only once. Sequences were obtained from T cells isolated from PBMCs. These receptors were taken from a human donor in good health. CDR3s include the opening cysteine and the closing phenylalanine or tryptophan. D genes are given only for firm matches. Size tells how often a clone was seen (once, few, many) or the class of an expanded clone, and some rows leave it out.

TRBJ2-3 NA NA TRBV10-2 TGCGCCAGCAGTGATATAGGGAGCGCAGATACGCAGTATTTT CASSDIGSADTQYF
TRBJ2-3 TRBD2 NA TRBV5-1 TGCGCCAGCAGCTTGGGTGGACTAGCGGGGGGGTCGCCAGATACGCAGTATTTT CASSLGGLAGGSPDTQYF
TRBJ2-5 TRBD2 NA TRBV7-2 TGTGCCAGCAGCTTAGGAACAGCGGGAGTTTCTGGGGAGACCCAGTACTTC CASSLGTAGVSGETQYF
TRBJ1-1 TRBD1 NA TRBV18 TGTGCCAGCTCCCAGGGGACAGAGGAAGCTTTCTTT CASSQGTEEAFF
TRBJ1-2 NA NA TRBV11-3 TGTGCCAGCAGCTTACTGGGGAGCTATGGCTACACCTTC CASSLLGSYGYTF
TRBJ1-1 NA NA TRBV27 TGTGCCAGCGCCGGTCTGAACACTGAAGCTTTCTTT CASAGLNTEAFF
TRBJ2-1 TRBD2 NA TRBV7-6 TGTGCCAGCAGTTACGGACTAGCGGAAAGCTCCTACAATGAGCAGTTCTTC CASSYGLAESSYNEQFF
TRBJ2-7 NA NA TRBV28 TGTGCCAGCGACCTAGGACAGGGAGGGCTCGAGCAGTACTTC CASDLGQGGLEQYF
TRBJ2-4 NA NA TRBV5-1 TGCGCCAGCAGCTTGGCTAGTGGCAGTACCAAAAACATTCAGTACTTC CASSLASGSTKNIQYF
TRBJ2-7 TRBD1 NA TRBV9 TGTGCCAGCAACAGACAGGGGTCGCCCTACGAGCAGTACTTC CASNRQGSPYEQYF
TRBJ2-7 TRBD2 once TRBV29-1 TGCAGCGTTGATGGGACTAGCGACGAGCAGTACTTC CSVDGTSDEQYF
TRBJ2-5 TRBD2 NA TRBV25-1 TGTGCCAGCAGCCGCGGACTAGCGGGGGGGGAGACCCAGTACTTC CASSRGLAGGETQYF
TRBJ1-3 NA once TRBV6-1 TGTGCCAGCCTCGACAGGCCTGGAAACACCATATATTTT CASLDRPGNTIYF
TRBJ1-2 NA NA TRBV6-5 TGTGCCAGCAGTTCAGGATTCTATGGCTACACCTTC CASSSGFYGYTF
TRBJ1-1 TRBD1 NA TRBV28 TGTGCCAGCAAAGACAGGGTAACTGAAGCTTTCTTT CASKDRVTEAFF
TRBJ2-3 TRBD2 NA TRBV5-6 TGTGCCAGCAGCCTGACTAGCGGGAGGCAATTTAGCACAGATACGCAGTATTTT CASSLTSGRQFSTDTQYF
TRBJ2-7 NA once TRBV6-1 TGTGCCACGTGGGCGTTTGTTTACGAGCAGTACTTC CATWAFVYEQYF
TRBJ1-1 NA NA TRBV2 TGTGCCAGCAGTGCCCAGCGTTTGGACACTGAAGCTTTCTTT CASSAQRLDTEAFF
TRBJ2-4 NA NA TRBV10-3 TGTGCCATCAGTGCGAGGGACGGGGGTCTAGCCAAAAACATTCAGTACTTC CAISARDGGLAKNIQYF
TRBJ2-2 NA NA TRBV28 TGTGCCAGCGAGAAGTCGGGTCGGGAGCTGTTTTTT CASEKSGRELFF
TRBJ2-2 TRBD1 NA TRBV28 TGTGCCAGCAGTTCCGGGACAGCGAACACCGGGGAGCTGTTTTTT CASSSGTANTGELFF
TRBJ1-2 TRBD1 once TRBV6-5 TGTGCCAGCAGTTACTGGACAGGGATTTTAGACTACACCTTC CASSYWTGILDYTF
TRBJ2-3 NA NA TRBV5-6 TGTGCCAGCAGCTTGGGGGCTTTGGGTGAATTAGAAGATACGCAGTATTTT CASSLGALGELEDTQYF
TRBJ2-1 TRBD2 once TRBV29-1 TGCAGCGTACCACTTACCGGGACTAGCGACTACAATGAGCAGTTCTTC CSVPLTGTSDYNEQFF
TRBJ2-2 TRBD2 NA TRBV11-1 TGTGCCAGCAGCTTAGCGCGCGAGACTAGCGGTGCCACCGGGGAGCTGTTTTTT CASSLARETSGATGELFF
TRBJ2-1 NA NA TRBV7-8 TGTGCCAGCAGCTCCGACAAGTCCTACAATGAGCAGTTCTTC CASSSDKSYNEQFF
TRBJ2-5 NA NA TRBV11-2 TGTGCCAGCAGCTTAACGGTAGAAGAGACCCAGTACTTC CASSLTVEETQYF
TRBJ1-1 NA NA TRBV10-3 TGTGCCATCAGTGAGTCAAGAGCGTCGAACACTGAAGCTTTCTTT CAISESRASNTEAFF
TRBJ1-1 TRBD1 NA TRBV10-1 TGCGCCAGCAGTGAGACCGGGACAGGGAAAAATCCTGAAGCTTTCTTT CASSETGTGKNPEAFF
TRBJ2-3 TRBD2 once TRBV13 TGTGCCAGCAGCCCCCCTTGGACTAGCGGTAGCACAGATACGCAGTATTTT CASSPPWTSGSTDTQYF
TRBJ1-1 NA NA TRBV28 TGTGCCAGCAGTTTGGGGTCCAGGGTGAACACTGAAGCTTTCTTT CASSLGSRVNTEAFF
TRBJ2-7 TRBD1 NA TRBV11-2 TGTGCCAGCAGCTCCGGACAGGACCCCTACGAGCAGTACTTC CASSSGQDPYEQYF